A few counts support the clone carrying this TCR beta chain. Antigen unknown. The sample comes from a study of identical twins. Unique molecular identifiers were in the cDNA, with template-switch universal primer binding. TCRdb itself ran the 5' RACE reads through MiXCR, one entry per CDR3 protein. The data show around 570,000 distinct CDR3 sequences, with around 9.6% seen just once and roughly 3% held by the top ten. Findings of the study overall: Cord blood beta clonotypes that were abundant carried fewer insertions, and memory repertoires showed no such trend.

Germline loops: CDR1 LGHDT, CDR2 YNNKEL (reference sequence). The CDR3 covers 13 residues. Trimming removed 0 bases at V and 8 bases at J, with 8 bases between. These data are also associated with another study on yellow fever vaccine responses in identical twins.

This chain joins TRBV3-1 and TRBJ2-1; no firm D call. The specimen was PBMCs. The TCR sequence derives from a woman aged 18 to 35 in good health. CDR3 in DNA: TGTGCCAGCAGCCAAGAGGGGTGGCATGAGCAGTTCTTC. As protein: CASSQEGWHEQFF.